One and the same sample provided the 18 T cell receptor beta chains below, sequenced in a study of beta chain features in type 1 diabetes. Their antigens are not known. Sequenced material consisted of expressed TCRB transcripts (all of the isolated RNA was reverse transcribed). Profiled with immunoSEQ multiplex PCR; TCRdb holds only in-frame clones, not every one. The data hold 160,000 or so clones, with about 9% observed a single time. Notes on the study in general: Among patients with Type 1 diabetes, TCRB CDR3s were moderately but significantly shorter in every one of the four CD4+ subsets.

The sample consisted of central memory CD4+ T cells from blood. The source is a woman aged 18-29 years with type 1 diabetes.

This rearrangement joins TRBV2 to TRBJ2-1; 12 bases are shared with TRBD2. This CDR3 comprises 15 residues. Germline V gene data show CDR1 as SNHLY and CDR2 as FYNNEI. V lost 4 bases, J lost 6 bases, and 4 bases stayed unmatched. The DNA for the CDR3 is TGTGCCAGCAGTGGAGCTAGCGGGGGGGTCAATGAGCAGTTCTTC. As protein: CASSGASGGVNEQFF.

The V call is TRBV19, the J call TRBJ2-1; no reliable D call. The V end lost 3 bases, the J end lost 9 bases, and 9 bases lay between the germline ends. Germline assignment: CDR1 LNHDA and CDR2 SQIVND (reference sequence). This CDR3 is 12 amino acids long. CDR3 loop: CASSIRVGEQFF. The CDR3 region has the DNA TGTGCCAGTAGTATCCGGGTCGGTGAGCAGTTCTTC.

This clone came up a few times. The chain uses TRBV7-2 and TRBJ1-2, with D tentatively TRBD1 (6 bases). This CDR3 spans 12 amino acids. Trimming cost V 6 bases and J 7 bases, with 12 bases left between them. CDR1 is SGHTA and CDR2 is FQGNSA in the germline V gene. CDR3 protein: CASRQGVGGYTF. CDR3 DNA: TGTGCCAGCAGACAGGGAGTGGGTGGCTACACCTTC.

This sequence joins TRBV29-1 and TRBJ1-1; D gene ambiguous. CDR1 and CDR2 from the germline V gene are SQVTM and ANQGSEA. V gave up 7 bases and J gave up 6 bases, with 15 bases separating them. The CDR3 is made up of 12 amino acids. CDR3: CSALLGGAEAFF. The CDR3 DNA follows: TGCAGCGCCCTCTTGGGAGGCGCTGAAGCTTTCTTT.

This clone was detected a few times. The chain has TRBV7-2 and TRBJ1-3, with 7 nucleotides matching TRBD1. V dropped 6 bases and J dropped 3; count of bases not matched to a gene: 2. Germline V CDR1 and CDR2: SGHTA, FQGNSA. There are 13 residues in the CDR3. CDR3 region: CASRTGLGNTIYF. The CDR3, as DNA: TGTGCCAGCAGGACAGGGCTTGGAAACACCATATATTTT.

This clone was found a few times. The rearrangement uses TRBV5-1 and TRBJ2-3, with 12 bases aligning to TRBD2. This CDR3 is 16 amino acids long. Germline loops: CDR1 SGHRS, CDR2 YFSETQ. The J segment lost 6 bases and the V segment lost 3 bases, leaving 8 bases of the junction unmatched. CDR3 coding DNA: TGCGCCAGCAGCTCGGACGCTAGCGGGGGGGCTGATACGCAGTATTTT. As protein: CASSSDASGGADTQYF.

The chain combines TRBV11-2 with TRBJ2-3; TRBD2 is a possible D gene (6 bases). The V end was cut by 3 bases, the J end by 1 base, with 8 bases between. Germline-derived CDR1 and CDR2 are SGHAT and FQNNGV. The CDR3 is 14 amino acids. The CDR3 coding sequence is TGTGCCAGCAGCTTCGGGAGAGGCACAGATACGCAGTATTTT. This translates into CASSFGRGTDTQYF. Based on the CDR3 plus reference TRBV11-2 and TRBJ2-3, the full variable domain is EAGVAQSPRYKIIEKRQSVAFWCNPISGHATLYWYQQILGQGPKLLIQFQNNGVVDDSQLPKDRFSAERLKGVDSTLKIQPAKLEDSAVYLCASSFGRGTDTQYFGPGTRLTVL.

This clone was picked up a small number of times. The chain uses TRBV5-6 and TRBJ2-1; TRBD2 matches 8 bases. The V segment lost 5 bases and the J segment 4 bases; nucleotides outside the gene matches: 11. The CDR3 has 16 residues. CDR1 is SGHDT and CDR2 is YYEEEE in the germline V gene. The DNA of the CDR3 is TGTGCCAGCAGGCAGCTGGCGGGGGGCCGTTACAATGAGCAGTTCTTC. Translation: CASRQLAGGRYNEQFF.

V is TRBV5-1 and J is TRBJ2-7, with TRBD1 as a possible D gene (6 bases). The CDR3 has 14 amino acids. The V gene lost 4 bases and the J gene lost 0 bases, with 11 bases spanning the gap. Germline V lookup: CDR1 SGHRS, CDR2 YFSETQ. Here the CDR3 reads CASSQWTDSYEQYF. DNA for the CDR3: TGCGCCAGCAGCCAATGGACAGACTCCTACGAGCAGTACTTC.

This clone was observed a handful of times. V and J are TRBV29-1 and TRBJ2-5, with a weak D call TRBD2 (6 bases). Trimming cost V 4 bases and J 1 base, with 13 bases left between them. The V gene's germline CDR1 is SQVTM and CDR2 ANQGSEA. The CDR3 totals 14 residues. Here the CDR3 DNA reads TGCAGCGTTGCATTGCGGAGGGGCCAAGAGACCCAGTACTTC. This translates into CSVALRRGQETQYF.

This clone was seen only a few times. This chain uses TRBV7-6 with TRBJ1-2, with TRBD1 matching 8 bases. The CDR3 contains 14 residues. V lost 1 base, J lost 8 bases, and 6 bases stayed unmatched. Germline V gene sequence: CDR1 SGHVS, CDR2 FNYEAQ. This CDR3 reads CASSLGTGGSGYTF. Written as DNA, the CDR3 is TGTGCCAGCAGCTTAGGAACAGGGGGGAGCGGCTACACCTTC.

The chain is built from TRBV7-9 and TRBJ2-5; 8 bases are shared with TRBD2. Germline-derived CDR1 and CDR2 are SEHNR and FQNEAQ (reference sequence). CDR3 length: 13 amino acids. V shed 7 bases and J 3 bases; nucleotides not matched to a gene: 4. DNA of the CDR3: TGTGCCAGCACCTCGGGGGGGAAAGAGACCCAGTACTTC. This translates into CASTSGGKETQYF.

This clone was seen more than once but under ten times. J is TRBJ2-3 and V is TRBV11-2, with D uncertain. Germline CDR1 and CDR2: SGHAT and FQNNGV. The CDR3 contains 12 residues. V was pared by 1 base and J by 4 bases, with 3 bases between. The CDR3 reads CASSLAADTQYF. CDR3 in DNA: TGTGCCAGCAGCTTAGCGGCAGATACGCAGTATTTT.

This CDR3 is CASSPNVGSLYGYTF. As DNA, the CDR3 is TGTGCCAGCAGCCCGAACGTCGGGTCCCTATATGGCTACACCTTC. The V and J genes are TRBV7-2 and TRBJ1-2, with no clear D. The V gene's germline CDR1 is SGHTA and CDR2 FQGNSA. V lost 5 bases to trimming and J lost 5 bases, with 18 bases between them. The CDR3 length is 15 residues.

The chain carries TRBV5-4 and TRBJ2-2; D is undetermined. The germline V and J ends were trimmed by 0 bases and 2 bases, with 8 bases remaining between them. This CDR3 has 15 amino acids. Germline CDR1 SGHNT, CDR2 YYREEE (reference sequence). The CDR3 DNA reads TGTGCCAGCAGCTTGGGCCAGACAAACACCGGGGAGCTGTTTTTT. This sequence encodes CASSLGQTNTGELFF. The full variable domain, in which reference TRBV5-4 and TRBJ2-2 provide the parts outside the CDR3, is ETGVTQSPTHLIKTRGQQVTLRCSSQSGHNTVSWYQQALGQGPQFIFQYYREEENGRGNFPPRFSGLQFPNYSSELNVNALELDDSALYLCASSLGQTNTGELFFGEGSRLTVL.

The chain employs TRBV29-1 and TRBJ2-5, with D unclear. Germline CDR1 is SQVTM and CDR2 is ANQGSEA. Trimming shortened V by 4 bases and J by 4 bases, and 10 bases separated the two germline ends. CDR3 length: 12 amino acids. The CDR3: CSVVGSTETQYF. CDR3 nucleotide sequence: TGCAGCGTTGTGGGCAGCACAGAGACCCAGTACTTC.

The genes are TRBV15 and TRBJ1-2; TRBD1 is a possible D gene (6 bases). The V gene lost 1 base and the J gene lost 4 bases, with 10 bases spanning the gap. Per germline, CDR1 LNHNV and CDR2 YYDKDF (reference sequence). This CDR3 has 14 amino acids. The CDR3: CATSRAIQGYGYTF. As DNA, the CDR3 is TGTGCCACCAGCAGAGCGATACAGGGCTATGGCTACACCTTC.

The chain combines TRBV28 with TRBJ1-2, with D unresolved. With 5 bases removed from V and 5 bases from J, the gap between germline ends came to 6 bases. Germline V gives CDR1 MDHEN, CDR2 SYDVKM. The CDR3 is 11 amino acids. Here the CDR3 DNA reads TGTGCCAGCAGTGCAGAATATGGCTACACCTTC. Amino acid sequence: CASSAEYGYTF.